This TCR beta chain was recovered during a study of T cell responses to AZD1222 COVID-19 vaccine. This clone was observed a handful of times. Its antigen is unknown. Overall study results and limits: Most donors were white British, females outnumbered males, and clonal diversity was possibly underestimated. No repertoire was sampled before or during the peak T cell response, only after it. Per reports, nearly half of all spike-specific TCRs target regions that are unmutated in variants.

Method: immunoSEQ multiplex PCR; TCRdb's copy keeps in-frame clones and lacks some. Counted here are some 150,000 clones, about nine tenths occurring once; the ten biggest clones make up approximately 3.1%. Looked up from germline, CDR1 is SGDLS and CDR2 is YYNGEE. There are 16 residues in the CDR3. Between the trimmed V and J ends, which lost 3 bases and 4 bases, there was a span of 20 bases. The V gene is TRBV9, the J gene TRBJ2-7, with D hard to call. This sequence was found in an adult in good health. The sample in question was peripheral blood, obtained on day 0 of MenACWY control vaccination. In DNA form, the CDR3 reads TGTGCCAGCAGCGACATCCCGGCGGCAAACCTTTACGAGCAGTACTTC. Residues: CASSDIPAANLYEQYF.